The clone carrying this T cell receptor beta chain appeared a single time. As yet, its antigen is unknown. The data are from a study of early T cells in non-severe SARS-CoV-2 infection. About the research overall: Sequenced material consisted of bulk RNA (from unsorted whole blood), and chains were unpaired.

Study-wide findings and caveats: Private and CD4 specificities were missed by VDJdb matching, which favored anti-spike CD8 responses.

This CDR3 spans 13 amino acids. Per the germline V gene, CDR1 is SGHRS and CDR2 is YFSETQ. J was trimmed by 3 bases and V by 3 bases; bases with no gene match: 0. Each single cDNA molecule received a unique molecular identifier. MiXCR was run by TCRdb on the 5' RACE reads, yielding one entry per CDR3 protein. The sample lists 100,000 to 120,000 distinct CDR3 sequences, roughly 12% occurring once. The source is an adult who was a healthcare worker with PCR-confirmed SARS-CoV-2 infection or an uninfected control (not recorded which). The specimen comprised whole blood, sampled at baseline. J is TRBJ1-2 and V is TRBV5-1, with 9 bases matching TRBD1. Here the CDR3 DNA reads TGCGCCAGCAGCTGGGACAGGGACTATGGCTACACCTTC. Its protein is CASSWDRDYGYTF.